Following are 16 T cell receptor beta chains from one sample sequenced in a study of prognosis after radiotherapy for stage I lung cancer. Two-round multiplex PCR, the amplification method, yielded TCR beta CDR3 from genomic DNA. During first-round PCR, primers specific to each TRBV and TRBJ gene were used. TCRdb passed the multiplex PCR reads through MiXCR, listing each CDR3 protein once. The repertoire has 20,000 to 30,000 distinct CDR3 sequences, 35% to 50% of them found once; the top ten carry less than 35%. The sequenced sample was PBMCs, obtained before or after stereotactic body radiation therapy (not recorded which). The source is a donor over 45 with non-small cell lung cancer.

Judged by abundance, this clonotype is medium-sized. V gene TRBV6-4 combines with J gene TRBJ1-6; D might be TRBD1 (5 bases). The CDR3 covers 15 residues. Per germline, CDR1 MRHNA and CDR2 SNTAGT. V was clipped by 5 bases and J by 13 bases, with 21 bases between them. CDR3 DNA sequence: TGTGCCAGCAGTACACTCGGGACGAACACGACGCCCCTCCACTTT. Protein product: CASSTLGTNTTPLHF.

This clonotype was observed many times. The chain employs TRBV7-3 and TRBJ2-1; D perhaps matches TRBD2 (6 bases). V was trimmed by 5 bases and J by 7 bases, leaving 12 bases between them. The CDR3 has 13 amino acids. Germline V gene data show CDR1 as SGHTA and CDR2 as FQGTGA. Here the CDR3 DNA reads TGTGCCAGCAGCATTAGCGGACTAAATGAGCAGTTCTTC. Protein: CASSISGLNEQFF.

The table lists this clonotype with a few counts. A read error is possible here, since a much larger clone lies one base away. This chain joins TRBV6-1 and TRBJ2-2; TRBD2 agrees at 7 bases. From germline, CDR1 is MNHNS and CDR2 SASEGT. The CDR3 contains 13 residues. V lost 8 bases and J lost 4; bases outside the gene matches: 4. The CDR3: CASGASGTGELFF. CDR3 in DNA: TGTGCCAGCGGGGCTAGCGGCACCGGGGAGCTGTTTTTT.

This clonotype was observed many times. V is TRBV27 and J is TRBJ2-2, with 11 bases matching TRBD2. The germline CDR1 and CDR2 sequences are MNHEY and SMNVEV (reference sequence). CDR3 length: 15 amino acids. The V gene end was trimmed by 6 bases and the J gene end by 3 bases; junction bases not matched to a gene: 3. The CDR3 spells CASRLAGGYTGELFF. The CDR3 nucleotides are TGTGCCAGCAGGCTAGCGGGGGGTTACACCGGGGAGCTGTTTTTT.

This clonotype was observed many times. This rearrangement joins TRBV4-3 to TRBJ1-6; a possible D gene is TRBD1 (5 bases). In germline, CDR1 is LGHNA, CDR2 YSLEER. The CDR3 totals 14 residues. V lost 2 bases and J 7 bases, leaving 9 bases between the germline ends. Here the CDR3 reads CASSQSGGNSPLHF. The CDR3 DNA reads as TGCGCCAGCAGCCAAAGTGGGGGGAATTCACCCCTCCACTTT.

This clonotype was detected many times. The J gene is TRBJ2-1, the V gene TRBV7-2; no clear D. V was cut by 5 bases and J by 9 bases, with 14 bases left in between. There are 13 residues in the CDR3. Germline CDR1 reads SGHTA; CDR2 reads FQGNSA. In DNA, the CDR3 is TGTGCCAGCAGCCGCACCGTGTATGGTGAGCAGTTCTTC. This gives the protein CASSRTVYGEQFF.

This clonotype showed up just a few times. The rearrangement joins TRBV3-1 to TRBJ2-1; D might be TRBD2 (6 bases). V lost 6 bases and J 7 bases, leaving 16 bases between the germline ends. The CDR3 sequence is 14 residues long. CDR1 is LGHDT and CDR2 is YNNKEL in the germline V gene (reference sequence). The CDR3 DNA follows: TGTGCCAGCAGTCGGGGGTCCTGGGGGAATGAGCAGTTCTTC. As protein: CASSRGSWGNEQFF.

CDR3 DNA sequence: TGCAGCGTTTTGGGGGGGGGAATGGGCTACAATGAGCAGTTCTTC. It encodes CSVLGGGMGYNEQFF. V gene TRBV29-1 combines with J gene TRBJ2-1; TRBD2 matches at 7 bases. This CDR3 comprises 15 residues. The ends lost 5 bases at V and 3 bases at J; junction bases unmatched: 10. Looked up from germline, CDR1 is SQVTM and CDR2 is ANQGSEA.

In regard to this clonotype: This probably arose from a read error, given a far larger clone one base away. The V gene is TRBV6-4, the J gene TRBJ2-7; 8 bases line up with TRBD2. CDR3 length: 15 residues. Germline CDR1 and CDR2: MRHNA and SNTAGT. V gave up 5 bases and J gave up 2 bases; unmatched junction bases: 8. The DNA for the CDR3 is TGTGCCAGCAGTAACCGGGAGGGATTTGCCTACGAGCAGTACTTC. This encodes CASSNREGFAYEQYF.

The chain carries TRBV28 and TRBJ1-2; maybe TRBD1 (5 bases). Germline CDR1 MDHEN, CDR2 SYDVKM. V was cut by 5 bases and J by 6 bases, with 16 bases left in between. CDR3 size: 14 residues. This chain's CDR3 is CASSLSSRGDGYTF. CDR3 nucleotides: TGTGCCAGCAGTCTATCCTCTCGAGGGGATGGCTACACCTTC.

This clonotype has ten or more counts. V and J are TRBV7-3 and TRBJ2-1; D is possibly TRBD1 (5 bases). The germline V gene encodes CDR1 SGHTA and CDR2 FQGTGA. V lost 3 bases and J lost 10, with 10 bases in between. The CDR3 runs to 12 residues. The CDR3 nucleotides read TGTGCCAGCAGCTTCGAGAAGGGGGAGCAGTTCTTC. This encodes CASSFEKGEQFF.

Ten or more counts support this clonotype. The CDR3 bases are TGTGCCAGCAGCTTCCCGGAATCTTCGGACACTGAAGCTTTCTTT. It translates to CASSFPESSDTEAFF. This sequence joins TRBV7-9 and TRBJ1-1; D is uncertain. This CDR3 has 15 amino acids. Trimming took 3 bases from V and 3 from J, leaving 14 bases between them. CDR1 SEHNR and CDR2 FQNEAQ come from the germline V gene (reference sequence).

As concerns this clonotype: This sequence may be a read error, since a much larger clone differs from it by one base. The genes are TRBV5-4 and TRBJ2-5; 12 bases fit TRBD2. The CDR3 is made up of 16 amino acids. CDR1 is SGHNT, CDR2 YYREEE, per germline (reference sequence). The CDR3 DNA is TGTGCCAGCAGCCGGGGACTAGCGGGCTACCAAGAGACCCATTACTTC. Protein sequence: CASSRGLAGYQETHYF. Full variable domain (missing parts from reference TRBV5-4 and TRBJ2-5): ETGVTQSPTHLIKTRGQQVTLRCSSQSGHNTVSWYQQALGQGPQFIFQYYREEENGRGNFPPRFSGLQFPNYSSELNVNALELDDSALYLCASSRGLAGYQETHYFGPGTRLLVL.

This clonotype was detected ten times or more. The V gene is TRBV2, the J gene TRBJ2-7, with D unclear. The V gene lost 1 base and the J gene lost 5 bases, with 12 bases spanning the gap. CDR3 length equals 14 residues. Germline assignment: CDR1 SNHLY and CDR2 FYNNEI. The chain's CDR3 is CASSEGFAEDEQYF. The CDR3 DNA reads as TGTGCCAGCAGTGAAGGTTTCGCAGAAGACGAGCAGTACTTC.

V gene TRBV12-3 or TRBV12-4 combines with J gene TRBJ2-2; D unresolved. V was trimmed by 1 base and J by 1 base, leaving 7 bases between them. The CDR3 consists of 15 residues. CDR3 in DNA: TGTGCCAGCAGTTTAGTACCGATGAACACCGGGGAGCTGTTTTTT. It encodes CASSLVPMNTGELFF.

This clonotype is labeled as medium-sized. V gene TRBV6-5 combines with J gene TRBJ1-6; TRBD1 might be the D (5 bases). The V end lost 4 bases, the J end lost 7 bases, and 14 bases lay between the germline ends. This CDR3 contains 15 residues. CDR1 and CDR2 from the germline V gene are MNHEY and SVGAGI. CDR3 region: CASSSVGLGNSPLHF. The CDR3 coding sequence is TGTGCCAGCAGTTCAGTGGGGCTCGGGAATTCACCCCTCCACTTT.